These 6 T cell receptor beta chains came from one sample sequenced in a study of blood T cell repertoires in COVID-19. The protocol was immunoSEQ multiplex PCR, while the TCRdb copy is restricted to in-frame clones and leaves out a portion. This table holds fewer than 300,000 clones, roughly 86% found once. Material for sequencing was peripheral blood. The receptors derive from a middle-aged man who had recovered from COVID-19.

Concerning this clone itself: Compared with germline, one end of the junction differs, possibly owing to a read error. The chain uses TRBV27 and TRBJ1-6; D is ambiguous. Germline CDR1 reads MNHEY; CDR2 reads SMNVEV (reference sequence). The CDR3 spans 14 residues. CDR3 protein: CASSLTRYSSPLHF. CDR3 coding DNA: TGTGCCAGCAGTTTAACCCGGTATAGTTCACCCCTCCACTTT.

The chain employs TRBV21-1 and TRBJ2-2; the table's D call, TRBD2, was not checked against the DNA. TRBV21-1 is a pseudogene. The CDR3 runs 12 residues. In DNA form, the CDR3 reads TGTGCCAGCAGCCGGGTTACCGGGGAGCTGTTTTTT. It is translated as CASSRVTGELFF.

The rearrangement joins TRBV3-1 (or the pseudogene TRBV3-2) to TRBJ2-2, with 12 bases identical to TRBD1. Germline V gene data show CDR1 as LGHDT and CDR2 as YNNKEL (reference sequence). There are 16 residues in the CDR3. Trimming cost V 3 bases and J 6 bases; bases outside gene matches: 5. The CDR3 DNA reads TGTGCCAGCAGCCATACGGGACAGGGGGCCCCCGGGGAGCTGTTTTTT. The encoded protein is CASSHTGQGAPGELFF.

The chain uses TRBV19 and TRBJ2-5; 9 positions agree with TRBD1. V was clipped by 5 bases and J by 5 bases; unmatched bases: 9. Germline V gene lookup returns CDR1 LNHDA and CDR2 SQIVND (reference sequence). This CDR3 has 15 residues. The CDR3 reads CASSPRQGVSETQYF. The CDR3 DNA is TGTGCCAGTAGTCCTCGACAGGGGGTGAGCGAGACCCAGTACTTC.

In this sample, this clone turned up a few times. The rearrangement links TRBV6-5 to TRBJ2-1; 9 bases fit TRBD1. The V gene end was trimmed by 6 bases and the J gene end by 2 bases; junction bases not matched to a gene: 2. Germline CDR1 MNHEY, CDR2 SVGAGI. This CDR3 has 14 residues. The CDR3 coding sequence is TGTGCCAGCAGCCGGACAGGGGCCTACAATGAGCAGTTCTTC. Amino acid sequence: CASSRTGAYNEQFF.

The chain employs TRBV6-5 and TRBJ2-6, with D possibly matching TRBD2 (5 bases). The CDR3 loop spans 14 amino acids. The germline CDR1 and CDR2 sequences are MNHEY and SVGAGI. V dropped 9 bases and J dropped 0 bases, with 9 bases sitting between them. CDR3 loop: CASSVNSGANVLTF. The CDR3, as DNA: TGTGCCAGTAGCGTCAACTCTGGGGCCAACGTCCTGACTTTC.